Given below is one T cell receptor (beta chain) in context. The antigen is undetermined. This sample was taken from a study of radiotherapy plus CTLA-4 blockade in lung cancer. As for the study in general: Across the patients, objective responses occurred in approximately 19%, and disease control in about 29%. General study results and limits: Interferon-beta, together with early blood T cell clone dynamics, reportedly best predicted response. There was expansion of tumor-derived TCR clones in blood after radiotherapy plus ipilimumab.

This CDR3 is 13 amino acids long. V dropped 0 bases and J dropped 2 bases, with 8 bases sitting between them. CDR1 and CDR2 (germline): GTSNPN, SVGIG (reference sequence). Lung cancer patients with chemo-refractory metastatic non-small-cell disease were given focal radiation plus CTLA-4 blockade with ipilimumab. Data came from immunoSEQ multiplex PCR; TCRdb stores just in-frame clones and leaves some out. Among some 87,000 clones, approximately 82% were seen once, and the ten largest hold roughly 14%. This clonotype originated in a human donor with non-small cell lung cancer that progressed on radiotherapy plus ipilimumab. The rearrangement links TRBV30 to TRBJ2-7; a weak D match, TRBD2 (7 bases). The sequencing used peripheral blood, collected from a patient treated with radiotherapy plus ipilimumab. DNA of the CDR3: TGTGCCTGGAGTGTCGGGGGGCCCTACGAGCAGTACTTC. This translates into CAWSVGGPYEQYF.